This entry describes one TCR beta chain. Original processing methods: Amplified reference gene primers provided the basis for estimating nucleated cell counts. The repertoire was sequenced with immunoSEQ multiplex PCR; TCRdb's copy has only in-frame clones and lacks some. Clonal size and the V and J genes are those of that table, whereas D and trimming came from the DNA. The sample holds 110,000 or so clones, 75% to 90% seen once. Germline V gene lookup returns CDR1 GTSNPN and CDR2 SVGIG (reference sequence). This CDR3 is built from 12 residues. With 8 bases clipped from V and 5 bases from J, the junction kept 9 bases outside the gene matches. These data come from a study of blood T cell repertoires in COVID-19. Across the whole study: COVID-19 samples from acute and convalescent phases originated in the United States, Italy and Spain. The analysed material was cDNA or gDNA that came from T cells, B-cell-depleted T cells, or PBMCs.

V and J are TRBV30 and TRBJ2-7; 7 bases map to TRBD2. The sequenced material came from peripheral blood. The receptor was isolated from a woman between 50 and 59 years old with acute or convalescent COVID-19. The CDR3 region is CAGGGRTNEQYF. CDR3 in DNA: TGTGCCGGGGGGGGACGGACCAACGAGCAGTACTTC.